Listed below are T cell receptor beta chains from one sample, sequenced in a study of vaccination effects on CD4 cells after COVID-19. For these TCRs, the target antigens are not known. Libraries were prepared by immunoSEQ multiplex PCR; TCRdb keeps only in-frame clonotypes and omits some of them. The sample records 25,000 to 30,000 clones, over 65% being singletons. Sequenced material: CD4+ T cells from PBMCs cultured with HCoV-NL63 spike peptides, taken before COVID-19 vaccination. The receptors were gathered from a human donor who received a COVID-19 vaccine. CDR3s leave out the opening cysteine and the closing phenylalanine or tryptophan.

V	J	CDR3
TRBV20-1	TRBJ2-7	SAYTSYEQY
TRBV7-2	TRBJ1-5	ASSPGYSNQPQH
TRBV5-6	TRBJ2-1	ASSFRGGRAAKRAGQF
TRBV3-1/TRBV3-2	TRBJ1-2	ASSQDPGSGAGYT
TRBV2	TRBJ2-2	ASSRERLRGELF
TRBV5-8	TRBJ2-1	ASSLGQGNEQF
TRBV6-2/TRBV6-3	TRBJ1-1	ASSYGRLNTEAF
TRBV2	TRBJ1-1	ASSDRGLLNTEAF
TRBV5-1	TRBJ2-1	ASSFQGANEQF
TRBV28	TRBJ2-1	ASSLKLLYNEQF
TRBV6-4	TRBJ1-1	ASSPGGVNTEAF
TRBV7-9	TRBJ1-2	ASSFADRFGYT
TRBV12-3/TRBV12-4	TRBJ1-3	ASSPVYGNTIY
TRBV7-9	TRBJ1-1	AFTVYQRLNTEAF
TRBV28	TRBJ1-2	ASSPIIGQGRGYT
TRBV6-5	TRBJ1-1	ASSTGSANTEAF
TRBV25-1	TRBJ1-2	ASSAFYGYT
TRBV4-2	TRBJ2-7	ASSHRSGGDDEQY
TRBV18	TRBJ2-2	ASSPAAAARGTGELF
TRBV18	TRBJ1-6	ASSPSERPGNSPLH
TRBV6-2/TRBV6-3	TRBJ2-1	ASSYSRGSGGYNEQF
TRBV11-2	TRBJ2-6	ATKPTGGVDTGANVLT
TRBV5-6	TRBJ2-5	ASSLRGLIETQY